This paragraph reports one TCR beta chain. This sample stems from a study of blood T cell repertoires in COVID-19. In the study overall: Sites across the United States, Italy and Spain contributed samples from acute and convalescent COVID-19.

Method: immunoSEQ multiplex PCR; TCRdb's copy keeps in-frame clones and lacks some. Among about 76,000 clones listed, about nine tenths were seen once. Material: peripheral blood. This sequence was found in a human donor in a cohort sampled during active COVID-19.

The DNA of the CDR3 is TGTGCCAGCAGTTACTCGCAGGAGGGCTACGAGCAGTACTTC. It is translated as CASSYSQEGYEQYF. The chain combines TRBV6-2 or TRBV6-3 with TRBJ2-7, with D possibly matching TRBD2 (6 bases). V gave up 0 bases and J gave up 3 bases, with 9 bases separating them. This CDR3 has 14 amino acids. Germline CDR1 reads MNHEY; CDR2 reads SVGEGT.